The 9 T cell receptor beta chains below come from one sample, sequenced in a study of Graves' ophthalmopathy and Graves' hyperthyroidism. RNA transcripts were the template, and TCR beta CDR3 regions were amplified from them. The first round was an RT-PCR with HTBI primers, and the second round was a multiplex PCR. TCRdb passed the multiplex PCR reads through MiXCR, listing each CDR3 protein once. The sample includes about 740,000 distinct CDR3 sequences, around 40% of them seen just once. The sample was peripheral blood. These receptors originate from an adult man with Graves' ophthalmopathy.

V gene TRBV20-1 combines with J gene TRBJ2-5; 7 bases are a match to TRBD1. The junction had 3 bases not matched to a gene; V was cut back by 5 bases and J by 0 bases. CDR3 length: 13 residues. CDR1 is DFQATT, CDR2 SNEGSKA, per germline (reference sequence). The CDR3 DNA follows: TGCAGTGCTGGGGACAGCGACCAAGAGACCCAGTACTTC. Its protein product is CSAGDSDQETQYF.

On this clonotype itself: This may be a read error: a much more frequent sequence differs by one nucleotide. This likely comes from a read error, as the CDR3 has no conserved phenylalanine or tryptophan at its end. The V call is TRBV11-2, the J call TRBJ2-5; D not resolved. Germline CDR1 and CDR2: SGHAT and FQNNGV. The CDR3 runs 12 residues. The germline V and J ends were trimmed by 0 bases and 7 bases, with 6 bases remaining between them. As DNA, the CDR3 is TGTGCCAGCAGCTTAGAGGCGGTGACCCAGTACGTC. This sequence encodes CASSLEAVTQYV.

Concerning this clonotype: A much larger clone sits a single nucleotide away, making a read error possible. In DNA, the CDR3 is TGCGCCAGCAGCAGGACGGGACGGGGAATTGGTTCACCCCTCCACTTT. Translating it yields CASSRTGRGIGSPLHF. The gene calls are TRBV5-1 and TRBJ1-6; the D gene is possibly TRBD1 (5 bases). Germline V lookup: CDR1 SGHRS, CDR2 YFSETQ. V lost 4 bases and J 9 bases, leaving 20 bases between the germline ends. The CDR3 contains 16 residues.

Many counts were recorded for this clonotype. This chain joins TRBV7-2 and TRBJ2-5, with D perhaps matching TRBD1 or TRBD2 (6 bases each). Germline V gene lookup returns CDR1 SGHTA and CDR2 FQGNSA. Deletions cut 1 base from V and 4 bases from J, with 10 bases between. The CDR3 loop spans 14 amino acids. CDR3 protein: CASSLVRGGETQYF. The DNA for the CDR3 is TGTGCCAGCAGCTTAGTCAGGGGAGGAGAGACCCAGTACTTC.

The rearrangement uses TRBV7-9 and TRBJ2-7; 8 bases are shared with TRBD2. The CDR3 runs to 18 residues. From germline, CDR1 is SEHNR and CDR2 FQNEAQ (reference sequence). After removal of 5 bases from V and 4 bases from J, the junction contained 19 bases not matched to a gene. The CDR3 here is CASSQEVPGGGRWYEQYF. The CDR3 nucleotides read TGTGCCAGCAGCCAAGAAGTCCCTGGGGGCGGGAGGTGGTACGAGCAGTACTTC. Using reference TRBV7-9 and TRBJ2-7 for the parts outside the CDR3, the full variable domain is DTGVSQNPRHKITKRGQNVTFRCDPISEHNRLYWYRQTLGQGPEFLTYFQNEAQLEKSRLLSDRFSAERPKGSFSTLEIQRTEQGDSAMYLCASSQEVPGGGRWYEQYFGPGTRLTVT.

This clonotype was seen repeatedly, ten times or more. V is TRBV20-1 and J is TRBJ1-1; D may be TRBD1 (5 bases). V dropped 6 bases and J dropped 5 bases, with 16 bases sitting between them. CDR1 is DFQATT and CDR2 is SNEGSKA in the germline V gene (reference sequence). There are 13 residues in the CDR3. The CDR3 here is CSAGRGFGTEAFF. CDR3 bases: TGCAGTGCGGGAAGGGGTTTTGGGACTGAAGCTTTCTTT.

This clonotype was picked up many times. The chain is built from TRBV9 and TRBJ2-5, with a possible D match to TRBD2 (5 bases). V dropped 3 bases and J dropped 5 bases, with 14 bases sitting between them. There are 14 residues in the CDR3. In germline, CDR1 is SGDLS, CDR2 YYNGEE. CDR3 bases: TGTGCCAGCAGCGAGGCCGGAACGGGGGAGACCCAGTACTTC. Translated, it gives CASSEAGTGETQYF.

The chain has TRBV10-3 and TRBJ1-2; 7 bases line up with TRBD1. Per the germline V gene, CDR1 is ENHRY and CDR2 is SYGVKD. CDR3 length equals 12 residues. V gave up 10 bases and J gave up 7 bases; unmatched junction bases: 9. This CDR3 reads CATVTGIGGYTF. CDR3 nucleotides: TGTGCCACCGTGACAGGGATCGGTGGCTACACCTTC.

On this clonotype: This may be a read error: a much more frequent sequence differs by one nucleotide. The rearrangement uses TRBV7-2 and TRBJ2-7; TRBD2 matches at 7 bases. The CDR3 is 13 residues long. After removal of 5 bases from V and 5 bases from J, the junction contained 6 bases not matched to a gene. CDR1 is SGHTA, CDR2 FQGNSA, per germline. CDR3 sequence: CASSPGGFDEQYF. The CDR3 coding sequence is TGTGCCAGCAGCCCCGGGGGGTTCGACGAGCAGTACTTC.